This T cell receptor (beta chain) was identified during a study of CD4 T cells in relation to SARS-CoV-2 and coronaviruses (dated by TCRdb to the early 2020s). For the study in its entirety: Across all 12 patients in the full convalescent cohort, ages ranged from 21 to 72 years, with a median of 38. Of the roughly twelve convalescent patients, 8 were male and 4 were female, and two of the subjects were Hispanic. Using patient-derived lymphoblastoid cell lines, the shared crossreactive spike epitopes were mapped to their HLA restriction. At the level of individual TCR clonotypes, the study measured memory CD4+ T cell crossreactivity between SARS-CoV-2 spike protein and common cold coronavirus spike proteins. The Adaptive Biotechnologies TCR-sequencing kit was used to sequence samples from a few pre-COVID donors and the naive versus memory experiments, whereas other data were Illumina-based. A different, Illumina-based TCR-beta assay was used to sequence expansion assays from other donors in the study. Overall results and qualifications from the work: Since the crossreactivity analysis centred on spike protein, crossreactivity against other viral proteins was not assessed. Pre-pandemic and post-infection samples were not both contributed by any donor, so tracing of the source of pre-existing responses was limited. The study was limited by small numbers of patients and tested TCRs. Roughly 60% of donors had memory CD4+ clonotypes that crossrecognized SARS-CoV-2 and at least one common cold coronavirus spike. Naive versus memory sequencing indicated the assay detects memory recall responses rather than primary responses primed during culture. Crossreactive clones showed significantly weaker SARS-CoV-2-driven expansion than monoreactive clones, consistent with antigenic imprinting.

As for this clone: Its antigen remains undetermined. No base quality information exists; no much larger clone differs at one position.

V is pruned by 5 bases and J by 7 bases, leaving 9 bases of the junction without a gene match. From cysteine to phenylalanine, the CDR3 is 15 amino acids long. Kept here is only the CDR3 DNA, which spans 45 bases and is read in frame from base 1. The germline V gene (reference sequence) gives CDR1 as LNHDA and CDR2 as SQIVND. Naive and memory CD4+ T cells were separated from cryopreserved PBMCs by CD4 enrichment followed by EasySep naive CD4+ T cell enrichment. PBMCs were isolated from leukapheresis product or whole blood by Ficoll-Paque PLUS gradient centrifugation. PBMCs were either cryopreserved at -140 degrees C or used fresh in the expansion assay. The QIAamp Micro DNA Kit was used to extract genomic DNA from the CD4+ T cells. DNA from uncultured naive and memory CD4+ T cells underwent immunoSEQ TCR-beta sequencing at deep resolution. In the source study's methods: During preprocessing, nonproductive sequences were removed, along with CDR3s that did not begin with C, did not end with F or W, or were shorter than 7 amino acids. Cultured and uncultured naive and memory CD4+ repertoires were searched for CDR3s previously identified as spike- and CEF-reactive. Pairwise Levenshtein distance, computed with the stringdist R package after three terminal residues were trimmed from each end, was used as the measure of CDR3 homology. In its TCRdb copy, this immuneACCESS table keeps in-frame sequences only and misses some clones. Where compared with another copy, unresolved V genes explain less than half of these, and the others have no known cause. Clone size and V and J calls were adopted from that table, with D and trimming inferred from the DNA. The sample contains 10,000 or so clones, over 80% of them found a single time. The leading ten clones occupy approximately 2.1% of the sample.

The V and J genes are TRBV19 and TRBJ1-4; 8 junctional bases match TRBD1. The sample was naive CD4+ T cells from PBMCs. Explained via the paper, the cell subset or site label denotes: naive CD4+ T cells isolated by negative enrichment. The sequence was obtained from an adult with COVID-19. At the DNA level, the sequence is TGTGCCAGTAGTCCCGGACAGGGCCTTGGTGAAAAACTGTTTTTT. It translates to CASSPGQGLGEKLFF.